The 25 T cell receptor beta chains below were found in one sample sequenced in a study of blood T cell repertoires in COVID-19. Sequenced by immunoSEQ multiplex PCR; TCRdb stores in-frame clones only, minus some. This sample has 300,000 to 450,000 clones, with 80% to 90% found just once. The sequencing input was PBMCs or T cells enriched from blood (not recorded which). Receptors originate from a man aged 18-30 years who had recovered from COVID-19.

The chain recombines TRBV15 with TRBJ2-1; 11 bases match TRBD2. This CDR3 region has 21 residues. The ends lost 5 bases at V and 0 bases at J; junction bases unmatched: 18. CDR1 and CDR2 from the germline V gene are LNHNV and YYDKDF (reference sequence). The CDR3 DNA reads TGTGCCACCAGCCCCCTCTGGTCTAGCGGGGGGTCGACCATCTCCTACAATGAGCAGTTCTTC. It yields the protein CATSPLWSSGGSTISYNEQFF.

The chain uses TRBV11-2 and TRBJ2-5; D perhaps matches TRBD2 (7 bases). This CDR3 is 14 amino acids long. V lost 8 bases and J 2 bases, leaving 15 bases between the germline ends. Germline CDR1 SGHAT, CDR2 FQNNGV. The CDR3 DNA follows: TGTGCCAGCGGGGGGCTAGCGGTACAAGAGACCCAGTACTTC. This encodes CASGGLAVQETQYF.

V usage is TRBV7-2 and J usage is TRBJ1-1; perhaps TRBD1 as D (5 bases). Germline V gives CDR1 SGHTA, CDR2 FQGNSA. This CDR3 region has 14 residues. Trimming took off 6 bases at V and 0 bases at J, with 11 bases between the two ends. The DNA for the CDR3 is TGTGCCAGCAGGCGATGGGGGGTGAACACTGAAGCTTTCTTT. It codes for CASRRWGVNTEAFF. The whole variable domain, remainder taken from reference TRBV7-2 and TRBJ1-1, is GAGVSQSPSNKVTEKGKDVELRCDPISGHTALYWYRQSLGQGLEFLIYFQGNSAPDKSGLPSDRFSAERTGGSVSTLTIQRTQQEDSAVYLCASRRWGVNTEAFFGQGTRLTVV.

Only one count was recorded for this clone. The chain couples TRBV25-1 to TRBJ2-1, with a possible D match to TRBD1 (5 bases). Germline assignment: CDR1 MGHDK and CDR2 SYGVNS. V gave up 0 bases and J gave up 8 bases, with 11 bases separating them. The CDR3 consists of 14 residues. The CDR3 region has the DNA TGTGCCAGCAGTGAATATGGACAATTCGATGAGCAGTTCTTC. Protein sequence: CASSEYGQFDEQFF.

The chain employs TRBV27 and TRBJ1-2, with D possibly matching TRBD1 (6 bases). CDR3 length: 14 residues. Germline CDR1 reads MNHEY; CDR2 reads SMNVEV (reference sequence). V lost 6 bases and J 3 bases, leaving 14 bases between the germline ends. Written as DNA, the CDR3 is TGTGCCAGCAGCCCTCCGGGACACTACTATGGCTACACCTTC. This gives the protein CASSPPGHYYGYTF.

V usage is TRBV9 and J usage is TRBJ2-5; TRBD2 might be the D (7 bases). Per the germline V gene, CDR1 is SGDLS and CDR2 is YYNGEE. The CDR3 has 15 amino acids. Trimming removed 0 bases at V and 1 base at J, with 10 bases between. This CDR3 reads CASSVGGGAQETQYF. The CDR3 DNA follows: TGTGCCAGCAGCGTAGGAGGGGGGGCCCAAGAGACCCAGTACTTC.

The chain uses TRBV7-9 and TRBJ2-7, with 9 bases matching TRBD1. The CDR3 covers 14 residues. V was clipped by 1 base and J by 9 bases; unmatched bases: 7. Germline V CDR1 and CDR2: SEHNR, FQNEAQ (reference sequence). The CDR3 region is CASSLEGTGFGQYF. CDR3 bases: TGTGCCAGCAGCTTAGAGGGGACAGGGTTCGGGCAGTACTTC.

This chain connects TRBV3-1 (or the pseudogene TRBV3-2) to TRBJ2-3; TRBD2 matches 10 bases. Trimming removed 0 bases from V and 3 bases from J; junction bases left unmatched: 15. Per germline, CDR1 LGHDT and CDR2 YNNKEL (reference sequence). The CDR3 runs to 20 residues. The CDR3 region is CASSQDFGSGRTSRTDTQYF. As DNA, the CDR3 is TGTGCCAGCAGCCAAGATTTTGGTAGCGGGAGGACGAGTCGGACAGATACGCAGTATTTT.

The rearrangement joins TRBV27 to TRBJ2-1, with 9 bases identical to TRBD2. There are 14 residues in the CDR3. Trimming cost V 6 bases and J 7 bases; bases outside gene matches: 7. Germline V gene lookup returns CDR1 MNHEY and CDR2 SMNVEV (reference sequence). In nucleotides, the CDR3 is TGTGCCAGCAGCGCGGGAGGGCCAGGGAATGAGCAGTTCTTC. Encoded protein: CASSAGGPGNEQFF.

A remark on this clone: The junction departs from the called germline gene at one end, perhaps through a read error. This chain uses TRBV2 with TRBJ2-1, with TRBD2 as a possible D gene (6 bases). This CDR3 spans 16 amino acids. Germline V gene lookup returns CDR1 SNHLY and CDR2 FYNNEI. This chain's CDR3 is CASSHSLRDSHNEQFF. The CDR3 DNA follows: TGTGCCAGCAGCCACTCCCTCCGGGACTCCCACAATGAGCAGTTCTTC.

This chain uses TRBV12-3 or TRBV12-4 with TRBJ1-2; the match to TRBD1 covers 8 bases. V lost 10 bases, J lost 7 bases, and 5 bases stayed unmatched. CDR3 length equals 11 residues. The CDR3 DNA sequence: TGTGCCATCGGGACAGGTCGTGGCTACACCTTC. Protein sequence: CAIGTGRGYTF.

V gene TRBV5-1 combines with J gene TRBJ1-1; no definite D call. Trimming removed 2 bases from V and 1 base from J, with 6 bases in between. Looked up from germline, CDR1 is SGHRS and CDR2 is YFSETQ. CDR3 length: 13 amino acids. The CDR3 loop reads CASSFTENTEAFF. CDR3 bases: TGCGCCAGCAGCTTTACAGAGAACACTGAAGCTTTCTTT.

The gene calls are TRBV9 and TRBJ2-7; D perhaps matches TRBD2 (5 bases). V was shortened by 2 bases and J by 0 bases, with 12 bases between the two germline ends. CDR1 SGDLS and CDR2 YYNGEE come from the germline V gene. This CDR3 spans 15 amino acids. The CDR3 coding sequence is TGTGCCAGCAGCGTCAGCGGCCAGAGCTCCTACGAGCAGTACTTC. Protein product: CASSVSGQSSYEQYF.

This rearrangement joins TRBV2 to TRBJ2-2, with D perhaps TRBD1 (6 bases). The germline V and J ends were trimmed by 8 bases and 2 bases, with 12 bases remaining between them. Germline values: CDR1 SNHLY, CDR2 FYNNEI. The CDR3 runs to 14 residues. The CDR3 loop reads CASRRQDNTGELFF. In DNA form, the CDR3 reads TGTGCCAGCCGGCGACAGGACAACACCGGGGAGCTGTTTTTT.

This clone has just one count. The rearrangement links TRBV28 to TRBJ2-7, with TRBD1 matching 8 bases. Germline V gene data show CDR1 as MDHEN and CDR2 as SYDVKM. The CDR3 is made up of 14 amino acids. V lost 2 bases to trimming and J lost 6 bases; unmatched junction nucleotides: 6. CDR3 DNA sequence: TGTGCCAGCAGTTTAAGTCAGGGGGCGCCCGAGCAGTACTTC. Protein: CASSLSQGAPEQYF.

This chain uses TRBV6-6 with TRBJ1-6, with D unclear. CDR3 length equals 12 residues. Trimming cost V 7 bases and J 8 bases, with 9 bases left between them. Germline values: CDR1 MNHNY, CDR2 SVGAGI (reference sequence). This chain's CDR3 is CASTGYDSPLHF. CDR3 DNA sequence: TGTGCCAGCACGGGGTACGATTCACCCCTCCACTTT.

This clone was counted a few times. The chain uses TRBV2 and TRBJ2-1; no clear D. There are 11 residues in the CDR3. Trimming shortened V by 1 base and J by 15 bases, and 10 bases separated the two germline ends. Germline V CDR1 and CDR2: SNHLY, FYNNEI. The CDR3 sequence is CASSEVASRFF. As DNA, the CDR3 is TGTGCCAGCAGTGAAGTGGCTAGTAGGTTCTTC.

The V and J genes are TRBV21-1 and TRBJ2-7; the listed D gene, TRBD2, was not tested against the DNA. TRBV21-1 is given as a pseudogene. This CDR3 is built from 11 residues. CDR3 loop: CASQDRDEQYF. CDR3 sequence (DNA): TGTGCCAGTCAAGATCGCGACGAGCAGTACTTC.

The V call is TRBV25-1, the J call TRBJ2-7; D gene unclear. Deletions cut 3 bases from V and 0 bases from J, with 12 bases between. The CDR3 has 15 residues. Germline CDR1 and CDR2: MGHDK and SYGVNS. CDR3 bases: TGTGCCAGCAGTGACGTTAAGAGGAGCTCCTACGAGCAGTACTTC. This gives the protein CASSDVKRSSYEQYF.

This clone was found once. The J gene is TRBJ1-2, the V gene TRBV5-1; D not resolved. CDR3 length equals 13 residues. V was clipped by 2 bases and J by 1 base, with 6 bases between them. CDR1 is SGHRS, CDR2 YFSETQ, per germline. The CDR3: CASSFVSNYGYTF. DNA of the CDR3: TGCGCCAGCAGCTTCGTCAGTAACTATGGCTACACCTTC.

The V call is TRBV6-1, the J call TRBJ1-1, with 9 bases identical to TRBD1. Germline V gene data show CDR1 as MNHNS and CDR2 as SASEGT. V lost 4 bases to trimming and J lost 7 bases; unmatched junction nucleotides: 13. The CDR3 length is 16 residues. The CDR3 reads CASSARGGTGNGEAFF. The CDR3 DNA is TGTGCCAGCAGTGCCCGCGGGGGGACAGGGAATGGTGAAGCTTTCTTT.

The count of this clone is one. CDR3 nucleotides: TGTGCCTGGAGGTGGCGAGGTCTCGAAGCTTTCTTT. This translates into CAWRWRGLEAFF. V and J are TRBV30 and TRBJ1-1, with unresolved D. Trimming took off 3 bases at V and 8 bases at J, with 13 bases between the two ends. The CDR3 loop spans 12 amino acids. Germline V gene data show CDR1 as GTSNPN and CDR2 as SVGIG (reference sequence).

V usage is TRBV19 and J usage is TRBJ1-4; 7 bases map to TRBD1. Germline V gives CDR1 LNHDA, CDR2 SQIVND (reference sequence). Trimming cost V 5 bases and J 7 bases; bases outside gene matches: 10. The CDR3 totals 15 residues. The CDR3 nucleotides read TGTGCCAGTAGTGCGACAGGGAGTGAATCTGAAAAACTGTTTTTT. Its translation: CASSATGSESEKLFF.

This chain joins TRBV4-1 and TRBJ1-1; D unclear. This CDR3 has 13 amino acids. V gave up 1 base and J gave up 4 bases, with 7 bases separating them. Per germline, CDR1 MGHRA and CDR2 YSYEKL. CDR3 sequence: CASSQGEGTEAFF. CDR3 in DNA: TGCGCCAGCAGCCAAGGGGAGGGCACTGAAGCTTTCTTT.

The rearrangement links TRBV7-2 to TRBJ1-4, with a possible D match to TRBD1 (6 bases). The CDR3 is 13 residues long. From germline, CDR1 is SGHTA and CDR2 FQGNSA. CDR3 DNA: TGTGGCACGACGAGGGCAGGGGAGGAAAAACTGTTTTTT. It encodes CGTTRAGEEKLFF.